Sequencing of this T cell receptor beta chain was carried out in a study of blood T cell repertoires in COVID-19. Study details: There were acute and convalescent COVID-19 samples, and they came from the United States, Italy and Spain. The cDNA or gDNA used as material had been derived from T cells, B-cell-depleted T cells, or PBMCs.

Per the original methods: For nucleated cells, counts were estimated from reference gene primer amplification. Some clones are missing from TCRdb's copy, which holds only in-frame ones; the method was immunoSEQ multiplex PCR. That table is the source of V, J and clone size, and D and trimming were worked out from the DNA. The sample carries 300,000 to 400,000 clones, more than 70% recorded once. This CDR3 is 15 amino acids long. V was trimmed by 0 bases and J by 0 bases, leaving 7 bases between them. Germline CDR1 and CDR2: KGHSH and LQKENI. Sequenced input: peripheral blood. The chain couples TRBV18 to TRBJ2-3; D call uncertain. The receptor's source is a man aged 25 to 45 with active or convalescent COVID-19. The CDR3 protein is CASSPPRSSTDTQYF. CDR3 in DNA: TGTGCCAGCTCACCACCGCGGTCTAGCACAGATACGCAGTATTTT.